This is a list of T cell receptor beta chains from one sample in a study of blood T cell repertoires in COVID-19. Data came from immunoSEQ multiplex PCR; TCRdb stores just in-frame clones and leaves some out. The sample has around 93,000 clones; 82% are singletons. The sequenced material came from peripheral blood. Receptor source: an elderly man with acute or convalescent COVID-19. The CDR3 runs from the conserved cysteine through the conserved F or W. A D gene is named only where the DNA matches it firmly. Clone sizes are given selectively: once, few, many, or a class where the clone is expanded.

V	D	size	J	DNA	CDR3
TRBV4-3	NA	NA	TRBJ2-2	TGCGCCAGCAGCCAAGATGGGCAGGCCGGGGAGCTGTTTTTT	CASSQDGQAGELFF
TRBV7-9	TRBD2	NA	TRBJ2-3	TGTGCCAGCAGCTTACTGGGGGGGGGCACAGATACGCAGTATTTT	CASSLLGGGTDTQYF
TRBV19	TRBD1	NA	TRBJ2-5	TGTGCCAGCCAATCCCTTACCAACAGGGGATCCCAAGAGACCCAGTACTTC	CASQSLTNRGSQETQYF
TRBV7-6	TRBD1	NA	TRBJ2-6	TGTGCCAGCAGCTTGCTCATACCGGGACAGGGAAGCTCTGGGGCCAACGTCCTGACTTTC	CASSLLIPGQGSSGANVLTF
TRBV7-9	TRBD1	NA	TRBJ1-4	TGTGCCAGCAGCTTCCTCCCGGACAGGGTAGGTGAAAAACTGTTTTTT	CASSFLPDRVGEKLFF
TRBV6-6	TRBD1	NA	TRBJ1-2	TGTGCCAGCCAAGACAGGGTAAAATCCTATGGCTACACCTTC	CASQDRVKSYGYTF
TRBV30	TRBD1	NA	TRBJ1-6	TGTGCCTGGGGAAAACAGGGACAGAGCTCACCCCTCCACTTT	CAWGKQGQSSPLHF
TRBV11-2	NA	NA	TRBJ2-7	TGTGCCAGCAGCTTAGAGCGAGTCTCTGGGCAGTACTTC	CASSLERVSGQYF
TRBV29-1	NA	NA	TRBJ2-1	TGCAGCGTTGAAGACAGGCAAAGAAGTCGCGTCTTC	CSVEDRQRSRVF
TRBV7-2	NA	NA	TRBJ2-6	TGTGCCAGCAGGCTGGATCCGGGTTCTGGGGCCAACGTCCTGACTTTC	CASRLDPGSGANVLTF
TRBV19	TRBD1	NA	TRBJ1-1	TGTGCCAGTACTACAGGAGGGGGCAGGGCCGCGAACACTGAAGCTTTCTTT	CASTTGGGRAANTEAFF
TRBV19	NA	NA	TRBJ1-4	TGTGCCAGTAGTCGTGACTTCGCGGCCTTT	CASSRDFAAF
TRBV28	TRBD1	NA	TRBJ2-2	TGTGCCAGCCTAGGACAGGCGAACACCGGGGAGCTGTTTTTT	CASLGQANTGELFF
TRBV6-6	TRBD1	once	TRBJ2-7	TGTGCCAGCAGTCTCCTGGTCCCACAGGGGGCTTCCCACGAGCAGTACTTC	CASSLLVPQGASHEQYF
TRBV9	TRBD2	NA	TRBJ2-2	TGTGCCAGCAGCGTAACGGGAGGAAACACCGGGGAGCTGTTTTTT	CASSVTGGNTGELFF
TRBV19	NA	NA	TRBJ1-2	TGTGCCAGTCAGGGGACTAACTATGGCTACACCTTC	CASQGTNYGYTF
TRBV4-1	TRBD2	NA	TRBJ2-1	TGCGCCAGCAGCCAAGTCGAAGGGGGACTAGCGGGAGACAATGAGCAGTTCTTC	CASSQVEGGLAGDNEQFF
TRBV6-1	NA	NA	TRBJ2-2	TGTGCCAGCAGTGAACTTCGAGGCGGTATCTCGGCCGGGGAGCTGTTTTTT	CASSELRGGISAGELFF
TRBV10-2	NA	few	TRBJ1-5	TGCGCCAGCACCCTGGACAGAAATCAGCCCCAGCATTTT	CASTLDRNQPQHF
TRBV24-1	NA	NA	TRBJ1-5	TGTGTGGGAAGCCGGGACCACTGCGGGGAGCAGCCCCAGCATTTT	CVGSRDHCGEQPQHF
TRBV6-1	NA	NA	TRBJ1-4	TGTGCCAGCAGTGAGGCGGGACTGGCAACTAATGAAAAACTGTTTTTT	CASSEAGLATNEKLFF
TRBV9	TRBD2	few	TRBJ2-5	TGTGCCAGCAGCGTAGTAGCTAGCGGAGAGACCCAGTACTTC	CASSVVASGETQYF
TRBV10-1	NA	NA	TRBJ2-1	TGCGCCAGCAGCGAAGGGGGGGGATACAATGAGCAGTTCTTC	CASSEGGGYNEQFF
TRBV5-1	TRBD1	NA	TRBJ1-4	TGCGCCAGCAGCTCGCCGGACAGGTTCCATGAAAAACTGTTTTTT	CASSSPDRFHEKLFF
TRBV30	NA	NA	TRBJ2-7	TGTGCCTGGAGTCTCTACCGGGACTACGAGCAGTACTTC	CAWSLYRDYEQYF
TRBV7-2	NA	few	TRBJ1-1	TGTGCCAGCAGCTTAGCCAGGGGCAAGACTGAAGCTTTCTTT	CASSLARGKTEAFF
TRBV7-2	NA	NA	TRBJ1-5	TGTGCCAGCAGCCCTGAGCCTATAGATCAGCCCCAGCATTTT	CASSPEPIDQPQHF
TRBV28	TRBD1	NA	TRBJ1-4	TGTGCCAGCAGCTTTGACAGGGTCTTGGAAAAACTGTTTTTT	CASSFDRVLEKLFF
TRBV7-2	NA	NA	TRBJ2-1	TGTGCCAGCAGCTTAGCGGGGGGGCAGAATGAGCAGTTCTTC	CASSLAGGQNEQFF
TRBV28	NA	NA	TRBJ1-2	TGTGCCAGCAGCGAGGTCTATGGCTACACCTTC	CASSEVYGYTF
TRBV5-6	NA	NA	TRBJ2-2	TGTGCCAGCAGCTTCCCCCGCCAGGGTGGCACCGGGGAGCTGTTTTTT	CASSFPRQGGTGELFF
TRBV29-1	NA	NA	TRBJ2-6	TGCAGCGTTGCGCCGGGGTCCTCTGGGGCCAACGTCCTGACTTTC	CSVAPGSSGANVLTF
TRBV7-2	TRBD2	NA	TRBJ2-1	TGTGCCAGCAGCGCCCGACTAGCGGGGGGGCCTGAGCAGTTCTTC	CASSARLAGGPEQFF
TRBV28	TRBD1	NA	TRBJ1-4	TGTGCCAGCAGTCGTAGTGCAACAGGGGTTAATGAAAAACTGTTTTTT	CASSRSATGVNEKLFF
TRBV19	NA	NA	TRBJ1-4	TGTGCCAGTCGCCCGACGGGGTCCAGTGAAAAACTGTTTTTT	CASRPTGSSEKLFF
TRBV2	TRBD1	few	TRBJ1-5	TGTGCCAGCATACCGACAGGGGCCCGCAATCAGCCCCAGCATTTT	CASIPTGARNQPQHF
TRBV18	TRBD1	once	TRBJ1-2	TGTGCCAGCTCACCAGGACAGGCTACGGATGGCTACACCTTC	CASSPGQATDGYTF
TRBV29-1	TRBD1	NA	TRBJ1-1	TGCAGCGCTAAACAGGGGGCGTCTGTCACTGAAGCTTTCTTT	CSAKQGASVTEAFF
TRBV5-1	TRBD1	NA	TRBJ2-1	TGCGCCAGCAGCTCCGGGACAGGGGCCTACAATGAGCAGTTCTTC	CASSSGTGAYNEQFF
TRBV2	TRBD1	NA	TRBJ1-2	TGTGCCAGCATCGACAGGGGGTCGGGCTATGGCTACACCTTC	CASIDRGSGYGYTF
TRBV3-1/TRBV3-2	TRBD1	NA	TRBJ1-1	TGTGCCAGCAGCCAAACAAGGGGACAGGGAAACACTGAAGCTTTCTTT	CASSQTRGQGNTEAFF
TRBV3-1/TRBV3-2	TRBD1	NA	TRBJ1-6	TGTGCCAGCAGCCATTCAAGGACAGGGGGCACACCCCTCCACTTT	CASSHSRTGGTPLHF
TRBV18	TRBD1	once	TRBJ2-3	TGTGCCAGCTCGCAGGGACAGACTAGCACAGATACGCAGTATTTT	CASSQGQTSTDTQYF
TRBV7-7	TRBD2	NA	TRBJ2-3	TGTGCCAGCAGCCCCATGGGTCGGGGGGGCATAGCAGATACGCAGTATTTT	CASSPMGRGGIADTQYF
TRBV3-1/TRBV3-2	NA	NA	TRBJ2-4	TGTGCCAGCAGCCAAGGAACAGTTAAAAACATTCAGTACTTC	CASSQGTVKNIQYF
TRBV30	NA	NA	TRBJ2-1	TGTGCCTGGAGTGTAATGACTACAAATGAGCAGTTCTTC	CAWSVMTTNEQFF
TRBV19	NA	NA	TRBJ1-5	TGTGCCAGTAGTTCACAGGGATCGGGTCAGCCCCAGCATTTT	CASSSQGSGQPQHF
TRBV30	NA	few	TRBJ2-7	TGTGCCTGGAAAAAGGTGGCGGGCTCCTACGAGCAGTACTTC	CAWKKVAGSYEQYF
TRBV7-7	TRBD1	NA	TRBJ2-7	TGTGCCAGCAGCAGGGACAGAGGCTACGAGCAGTACTTC	CASSRDRGYEQYF
TRBV7-2	NA	NA	TRBJ1-3	TGTGCCAGCAGCTTAGGCATAGGGGGTCTTAACACCATATATTTT	CASSLGIGGLNTIYF
TRBV6-2/TRBV6-3	TRBD2	once	TRBJ2-1	TGTGCCAGCAGTTACAAAGGGCTAGCGGGATCAGATGAGCAGTTCTTC	CASSYKGLAGSDEQFF
TRBV6-5	NA	once	TRBJ1-4	TGTGCCAGCAGGCGACAGCAGGCAACTAATGAAAAACTGTTTTTT	CASRRQQATNEKLFF
TRBV28	NA	NA	TRBJ1-5	TGTGCCAGCGATACGGGAGTTAATCAGCCCCAGCATTTT	CASDTGVNQPQHF
TRBV6-5	NA	NA	TRBJ1-3	TGTGCCAGCAGTTTCACAGGGTCTGGAAACACCATATATTTT	CASSFTGSGNTIYF
TRBV19	TRBD1	NA	TRBJ1-2	TGTGCCAGTACCCCGACAGGGCCTTATGGCTACACCTTC	CASTPTGPYGYTF